This T cell receptor (beta chain) emerged from a study of blood T cell repertoires in COVID-19. On the study more broadly: The origin of the acute and convalescent COVID-19 samples was the United States, Italy and Spain. T cells, B-cell-depleted T cells, or PBMCs supplied cDNA or gDNA.

Germline assignment: CDR1 LNHDA and CDR2 SQIVND (reference sequence). This CDR3 contains 12 residues. The trim removed 5 bases at V and 7 bases at J, leaving 3 bases unmatched. How the authors handled the data: Amplification of reference gene primers provided the estimated nucleated cell counts. Generated by immunoSEQ multiplex PCR, the TCRdb table keeps only in-frame clones and is missing some. V and J calls and clone size are copied from that table; D and trimming were computed from the DNA. The repertoire holds approximately 250,000 clones, with around 86% as singletons. This clone was observed a single time.

Sequencing was performed on peripheral blood. The sequence derives from a middle-aged man with active or convalescent COVID-19. The J gene is TRBJ2-7, the V gene TRBV19; 9 nucleotides agree with TRBD1. The CDR3 protein is CASSPDRGEQYF. CDR3 in DNA: TGTGCCAGTAGTCCGGACAGGGGTGAGCAGTACTTC. Drawing the rest from reference TRBV19 and TRBJ2-7, the complete variable domain is DGGITQSPKYLFRKEGQNVTLSCEQNLNHDAMYWYRQDPGQGLRLIYYSQIVNDFQKGDIAEGYSVSREKKESFPLTVTSAQKNPTAFYLCASSPDRGEQYFGPGTRLTVT.